The rows below give T cell receptor beta chains drawn from one sample of a study of cytomegalovirus exposure and HLA in healthy donors. Sequencing was performed with immunoSEQ multiplex PCR; in TCRdb, only in-frame clones are kept and a portion is missing. The sample records some 75,000 clones, approximately 96% being singletons. Material for sequencing was PBMCs. The origin of the receptors is a woman under 30 in good health and CMV-seronegative. The CDR3 runs from the conserved cysteine through the conserved F or W. D genes are given only for firm matches. For some rows the clone size is stated as once, few or many, or as a class when expanded; others skip it.

-,TRBD2,TRBV7-2,TRBJ2-1,CATRAGGGHNEQFF,TGTGCCACGAGGGCGGGAGGGGGACACAATGAGCAGTTCTTC
-,TRBD2,TRBV4-1,TRBJ2-3,CASSLWTSGSTDTQYF,TGCGCCAGCAGCCTCTGGACTAGCGGGAGCACAGATACGCAGTATTTT
-,TRBD2,TRBV7-6,TRBJ2-7,CASSLGLAGREQYF,TGTGCCAGCAGCTTGGGACTAGCGGGAAGGGAGCAGTACTTC
-,-,TRBV10-2,TRBJ1-3,CASSINGVGRNTIYF,TGCGCCAGCAGTATCAACGGGGTGGGTAGAAACACCATATATTTT
-,TRBD1,TRBV6-5,TRBJ1-1,CASSSHDRGGTEAFF,TGTGCCAGCAGTTCCCACGACAGGGGGGGCACTGAAGCTTTCTTT
-,-,TRBV29-1,TRBJ1-2,CSVVEGWGYTF,TGCAGCGTTGTGGAGGGTTGGGGCTACACCTTC
-,-,TRBV6-1,TRBJ2-5,CASSARWREETQYF,TGTGCCAGCTCGGCTCGTTGGCGGGAAGAGACCCAGTACTTC
-,TRBD1,TRBV4-1,TRBJ1-5,CASSHPSQGEQPQHF,TGCGCCAGCAGCCACCCCTCCCAGGGGGAACAGCCCCAGCATTTT
-,-,TRBV5-1,TRBJ2-1,CASSLVGGPLSYNEQFF,TGCGCCAGCAGCTTGGTTGGCGGGCCCCTCTCCTACAATGAGCAGTTCTTC
-,-,TRBV6-1,TRBJ2-7,CASSGLARYEQYF,TGTGCCAGCAGTGGGCTAGCCCGCTACGAGCAGTACTTC
-,-,TRBV7-8,TRBJ1-2,CASSLDVGGFYGYTF,TGTGCCAGCAGCTTAGATGTTGGGGGGTTCTATGGCTACACCTTC
-,-,TRBV21-1,TRBJ2-3,CASRGQTDTQYF,TGTGCCAGCAGGGGGCAGACAGATACGCAGTATTTT
-,-,TRBV18,TRBJ2-5,CASSPSGQPGETQYF,TGTGCCAGCTCACCGTCAGGGCAGCCCGGGGAGACCCAGTACTTC
once,-,TRBV5-1,TRBJ2-5,CASSLNGGAIQETQYF,TGCGCCAGCAGCTTAAACGGCGGGGCAATACAAGAGACCCAGTACTTC
-,-,TRBV5-8,TRBJ2-3,CASSLSSGSTDTQYF,TGTGCCAGCAGCTTGAGTAGCGGTAGCACAGATACGCAGTATTTT
-,TRBD2,TRBV27,TRBJ2-7,CASSSTGTNYEQYF,TGTGCCAGCAGTTCAACCGGGACTAACTACGAGCAGTACTTC
-,-,TRBV19,TRBJ1-6,CASSGAGNSPLHF,TGTGCCAGTAGCGGAGCGGGGAATTCACCCCTCCACTTT
-,-,TRBV27,TRBJ2-7,CASSVGNSYEQYF,TGTGCCAGCAGCGTGGGCAACTCCTACGAGCAGTACTTC
-,TRBD2,TRBV9,TRBJ2-7,CASSSSGGTSSYEQYF,TGTGCCAGCAGCTCTAGTGGCGGGACTAGCTCCTACGAGCAGTACTTC
-,-,TRBV21-1,TRBJ2-7,CASSKAPMGRYEQYF,TGTGCCAGCAGCAAAGCGCCGATGGGGCGCTACGAGCAGTACTTC